Listed below are T cell receptor beta chains from one sample, sequenced in a study of monozygotic twins with cystic fibrosis. Assay used: immunoSEQ multiplex PCR; TCRdb lists only in-frame clones, some missing. The sample lists around 10,000 clones, more than 99% occurring once. Sequenced sample: blood. Every receptor here comes from a young man with cystic fibrosis. The CDR3 runs from the conserved cysteine through the conserved F or W. The D gene is left open where the match is weak. Part of the rows lack a size; the others show once, few, many or a class for expanded clones.

D: -
J: TRBJ1-2
V: TRBV7-6
size: -
length: 14
CDR3: CASSLPGQDYGYTF
DNA: TGTGCCAGCAGCTTACCGGGACAAGACTATGGCTACACCTTC

D: -
J: TRBJ1-1
V: TRBV28
size: -
length: 13
CDR3: CASSRGENTEAFF
DNA: TGTGCCAGCAGTCGAGGGGAGAACACTGAAGCTTTCTTT

D: -
J: TRBJ2-3
V: TRBV6-6
size: -
length: 11
CDR3: CASSTGDTQYF
DNA: TGTGCCAGCAGTACGGGGGATACGCAGTATTTT

D: -
J: TRBJ1-1
V: TRBV25-1
size: -
length: 14
CDR3: CASSERGGNTEAFF
DNA: TGTGCCAGCAGTGAAAGGGGCGGGAACACTGAAGCTTTCTTT

D: TRBD1
J: TRBJ2-7
V: TRBV15
size: -
length: 16
CDR3: CATSRDRDRTFYEQYF
DNA: TGTGCCACCAGCAGAGATCGGGACAGGACCTTCTACGAGCAGTACTTC

D: -
J: TRBJ1-2
V: TRBV19
size: -
length: 15
CDR3: CASTIRSGGGYGYTF
DNA: TGTGCCAGTACCATAAGGTCGGGGGGCGGCTATGGCTACACCTTC

D: -
J: TRBJ1-1
V: TRBV6-1
size: -
length: 17
CDR3: CASSAYPHRGKNTEAFF
DNA: TGTGCCAGCAGTGCATACCCACATAGAGGAAAGAACACTGAAGCTTTCTTT

D: TRBD1
J: TRBJ1-2
V: TRBV5-4
size: -
length: 14
CDR3: CATHVGQGNYGYTF
DNA: TGTGCCACCCACGTCGGACAGGGCAACTATGGCTACACCTTC

D: TRBD1
J: TRBJ1-2
V: TRBV19
size: -
length: 13
CDR3: CASSRQGPYGYTF
DNA: TGTGCCAGTAGTCGACAGGGCCCCTATGGCTACACCTTC

D: -
J: TRBJ2-1
V: TRBV4-3
size: -
length: 14
CDR3: CASSPSQGGNEQFF
DNA: TGCGCCAGCAGCCCTTCACAGGGAGGCAATGAGCAGTTCTTC

D: -
J: TRBJ1-4
V: TRBV28
size: -
length: 16
CDR3: CASSPTRRRGGEKLFF
DNA: TGTGCCAGCAGTCCCACCCGCAGAAGGGGAGGAGAAAAACTGTTTTTT

D: -
J: TRBJ2-7
V: TRBV10-2
size: -
length: 14
CDR3: CASAMEGDTYEQYF
DNA: TGCGCCAGCGCCATGGAGGGGGACACCTACGAGCAGTACTTC

D: TRBD1
J: TRBJ2-7
V: TRBV10-2
size: -
length: 13
CDR3: CASRGTGVIEQYF
DNA: TGCGCCAGCAGGGGGACAGGAGTCATCGAGCAGTACTTC

D: -
J: TRBJ2-2
V: TRBV4-1
size: -
length: 20
CDR3: CASSRPRASFWGPNTGELFF
DNA: TGCGCCAGCAGCCGTCCCAGGGCCTCTTTTTGGGGCCCGAACACCGGGGAGCTGTTTTTT

D: TRBD1
J: TRBJ2-7
V: TRBV10-3
size: -
length: 12
CDR3: CAHGQGEDEQYF
DNA: TGTGCCCACGGACAGGGGGAGGACGAGCAGTACTTC

D: TRBD1
J: TRBJ2-7
V: TRBV7-9
size: -
length: 18
CDR3: CASSLHGDRGNNAYEQYF
DNA: TGTGCCAGCAGCCTCCATGGGGACAGGGGGAACAATGCCTACGAGCAGTACTTC

D: -
J: TRBJ2-6
V: TRBV7-7
size: -
length: 13
CDR3: CASSPSGANVLTF
DNA: TGTGCTAGCAGCCCCTCTGGGGCCAACGTCCTGACTTTC

D: -
J: TRBJ2-1
V: TRBV5-1
size: -
length: 15
CDR3: CASSFSGGGYNEQFF
DNA: TGCGCCAGCAGCTTTAGCGGAGGGGGCTACAATGAGCAGTTCTTC

D: TRBD1
J: TRBJ2-7
V: TRBV5-1
size: -
length: 16
CDR3: CASSSTKGDRAHEQYF
DNA: TGCGCCAGCAGCTCAACAAAGGGAGACAGGGCCCACGAGCAGTACTTC

D: TRBD1
J: TRBJ2-1
V: TRBV7-9
size: -
length: 14
CDR3: CASSGRDRGNEQFF
DNA: TGTGCCAGCAGCGGCCGGGACAGGGGTAATGAGCAGTTCTTC

D: -
J: TRBJ2-3
V: TRBV11-3
size: once
length: 16
CDR3: CASSLGRGLSTDTQYF
DNA: TGTGCCAGCAGCTTGGGGCGGGGACTTAGCACAGATACGCAGTATTTT

D: TRBD1
J: TRBJ2-3
V: TRBV30
size: -
length: 15
CDR3: CAWSRQGRSTDTQYF
DNA: TGTGCCTGGAGTAGACAGGGGAGAAGCACAGATACGCAGTATTTT

D: TRBD2
J: TRBJ2-1
V: TRBV25-1
size: -
length: 13
CDR3: CASTPAGVNEQFF
DNA: TGTGCCAGCACCCCAGCGGGGGTCAATGAGCAGTTCTTC

D: -
J: TRBJ2-5
V: TRBV9
size: -
length: 14
CDR3: CASSDRDHQETQYF
DNA: TGTGCCAGCAGCGACCGGGACCACCAAGAGACCCAGTACTTC

D: -
J: TRBJ2-1
V: TRBV30
size: -
length: 13
CDR3: CAWSVQLYNEQFF
DNA: TGTGCCTGGAGTGTTCAGTTATACAATGAGCAGTTCTTC

D: -
J: TRBJ2-5
V: TRBV6-5
size: -
length: 14
CDR3: CASSYSHQQETQYF
DNA: TGTGCCAGCAGTTACTCCCACCAACAAGAGACCCAGTACTTC

D: TRBD1
J: TRBJ2-2
V: TRBV9
size: -
length: 17
CDR3: CASSGRQGAANTGELFF
DNA: TGTGCCAGCAGCGGACGACAGGGGGCCGCGAACACCGGGGAGCTGTTTTTT

D: -
J: TRBJ2-3
V: TRBV6-6
size: -
length: 11
CDR3: CASAQIDTQYF
DNA: TGTGCCAGCGCACAGATAGATACGCAGTATTTT

D: -
J: TRBJ1-5
V: TRBV19
size: once
length: 16
CDR3: CASSIVEGRRGQPQHF
DNA: TGTGCCAGTAGTATAGTTGAGGGTCGGCGGGGTCAGCCCCAGCATTTT

D: -
J: TRBJ2-5
V: TRBV19
size: once
length: 14
CDR3: CASSMPAGAETQYF
DNA: TGTGCCAGTAGTATGCCAGCGGGCGCGGAGACCCAGTACTTC

D: -
J: TRBJ1-4
V: TRBV19
size: -
length: 15
CDR3: CASSAEGANNEKLFF
DNA: TGTGCCAGTAGTGCTGAAGGGGCTAATAATGAAAAACTGTTTTTT

D: -
J: TRBJ1-2
V: TRBV4-2
size: -
length: 13
CDR3: CASSQEGTYGYTF
DNA: TGTGCCAGCAGCCAAGAGGGAACCTATGGCTACACCTTC

D: -
J: TRBJ1-3
V: TRBV9
size: -
length: 14
CDR3: CASSARGSGNTIYF
DNA: TGTGCCAGCAGCGCCAGGGGATCTGGAAACACCATATATTTT

D: TRBD2
J: TRBJ2-7
V: TRBV2
size: -
length: 13
CDR3: CASVGAGAYEQYF
DNA: TGTGCCAGCGTGGGAGCGGGAGCCTACGAGCAGTACTTC

D: -
J: TRBJ1-3
V: TRBV7-6
size: -
length: 16
CDR3: CASSLGAGRSGNTIYF
DNA: TGTGCCAGCAGCTTAGGGGCAGGGCGGAGTGGAAACACCATATATTTT

D: TRBD2
J: TRBJ2-3
V: TRBV29-1
size: -
length: 16
CDR3: CSVEGARRGGTDTQYF
DNA: TGCAGCGTTGAAGGGGCTCGGCGGGGGGGCACAGATACGCAGTATTTT

D: -
J: TRBJ1-1
V: TRBV27
size: -
length: 13
CDR3: CASRRLGNTEAFF
DNA: TGTGCCAGCAGGCGTCTGGGAAACACTGAAGCTTTCTTT

D: -
J: TRBJ2-1
V: TRBV4-1
size: -
length: 14
CDR3: CASSPPRETNEQFF
DNA: TGCGCCAGCAGCCCTCCCCGGGAGACGAATGAGCAGTTCTTC

D: TRBD2
J: TRBJ2-1
V: TRBV19
size: once
length: 15
CDR3: CASSRGLAVSNEQFF
DNA: TGTGCCAGTAGTCGGGGACTAGCGGTTTCTAATGAGCAGTTCTTC

D: -
J: TRBJ2-3
V: TRBV20-1
size: -
length: 11
CDR3: CSARRTDTQYF
DNA: TGCAGTGCTAGAAGAACAGATACGCAGTATTTT

D: TRBD2
J: TRBJ2-3
V: TRBV5-6
size: once
length: 15
CDR3: CASSWIAGGTDTQYF
DNA: TGTGCCAGCAGCTGGATAGCGGGGGGCACAGATACGCAGTATTTT

D: -
J: TRBJ2-7
V: TRBV18
size: -
length: 13
CDR3: CASSRDMAYEQYF
DNA: TGTGCCAGCTCACGGGACATGGCCTACGAGCAGTACTTC

D: -
J: TRBJ1-2
V: TRBV5-1
size: -
length: 15
CDR3: CASSPLQGRGYGYTF
DNA: TGCGCCAGCAGCCCCCTACAGGGTCGGGGCTATGGCTACACCTTC